What follows is one T cell receptor beta chain and its context. Its cognate antigen is unknown. The sample is drawn from a study of beta chain features in type 1 diabetes. cDNA synthesis used the whole RNA isolate, giving expressed TCRB sequences. The repertoire was sequenced with immunoSEQ multiplex PCR; TCRdb's copy has only in-frame clones and lacks some. The sample contains hundreds of thousands of clones, 9.3% of which appear only once. The V gene's germline CDR1 is MDHEN and CDR2 SYDVKM. Trimming pared 5 bases from V and 8 bases from J, leaving 15 bases between. The length of the CDR3 is 13 residues. Blood was drawn once from each donor into heparinised tubes. The draws averaged about 110 mL. Study-wide results and limits: PCR, the amplification step, might favor shorter templates, equally in patients and controls. Shorter TCRB CDR3s, moderately but significantly so, were found in Type 1 diabetes patients in all four CD4+ subsets. In these data, an HLA type influence on TCRB rearrangement remained unresolved. Compared to healthy donors, patients appeared to have naive, central memory and Treg TCRB repertoires that were more alike.

The TCR comes from a man aged 25 to 40 with type 1 diabetes. The chain recombines TRBV28 with TRBJ2-5; D not certain. The sequenced material came from central memory CD4+ T cells from blood. This CDR3 is CASSKVYLRTQYF. As DNA, the CDR3 is TGTGCCAGCAGTAAGGTGTATTTGAGAACCCAGTACTTC.